These T cell receptor beta chains were read from a single sample in a study of T-cell reconstitution after alpha-beta-depleted transplantation in children. MiXCR was run by TCRdb on the PCR reads, yielding one entry per CDR3 protein. The sample consists of about 590,000 distinct CDR3 sequences, 13% of them appearing once. The sequences come from PBMCs, mostly from graft donor cells, collected 360 days after TCRalphabeta/CD19-depleted stem cell transplant. The receptors stem from a male patient aged 10-17 years who had a stem cell transplant for acute myeloid leukemia, so the T cells may come from the graft donor. Each CDR3 is given with its conserved first and last residue. Fields, in order: clone size, V gene, J gene, D gene, CDR3 DNA, CDR3 protein. D genes are given only for firm matches. A clone size is listed for some rows: how often the clone was seen (once, few, many), or a class if it is expanded.

clone size: -
V gene: TRBV19
J gene: TRBJ1-5
D gene: -
CDR3 DNA: TGTGCCAGTAGGTCCAAGGGCAATAGCAATCAGCCCCAGCATTTT
CDR3 protein: CASRSKGNSNQPQHF

clone size: -
V gene: TRBV6-2/TRBV6-3
J gene: TRBJ2-3
D gene: -
CDR3 DNA: TGTGCCAGCAGTTACCCGAAAGGACTAAGCACAGATACGCAGTATTTT
CDR3 protein: CASSYPKGLSTDTQYF

clone size: -
V gene: TRBV7-2
J gene: TRBJ2-7
D gene: -
CDR3 DNA: TGTGCCAGCAGCAACCTGGGTAGGGTGGGGGAGCAGTACTTC
CDR3 protein: CASSNLGRVGEQYF

clone size: -
V gene: TRBV20-1
J gene: TRBJ2-7
D gene: -
CDR3 DNA: TGCAGTGCTAGAGATGTCGGGGGAGTACCCTACGAGCAGTACTTC
CDR3 protein: CSARDVGGVPYEQYF

clone size: -
V gene: TRBV28
J gene: TRBJ2-1
D gene: TRBD2
CDR3 DNA: TGTGCCAGCAGTTGGCCTAGCGGGAGGGGATCCTACAATGAGCAGTTCTTC
CDR3 protein: CASSWPSGRGSYNEQFF

clone size: many
V gene: TRBV29-1
J gene: TRBJ2-1
D gene: -
CDR3 DNA: TGCAGCGTTTCCGGACTATTGGACAACAATGAGCAGTTCTTC
CDR3 protein: CSVSGLLDNNEQFF

clone size: few
V gene: TRBV11-2
J gene: TRBJ2-1
D gene: -
CDR3 DNA: TGTGCCAGCAGCTTCCTGTGGGAGGACCCCAATGAGCAGTTCTTC
CDR3 protein: CASSFLWEDPNEQFF

clone size: few
V gene: TRBV9
J gene: TRBJ1-4
D gene: -
CDR3 DNA: TGTGCCAGCAGCGTAGATGGGAGGGCTTACGAAAAACTGTTTTTT
CDR3 protein: CASSVDGRAYEKLFF

clone size: -
V gene: TRBV20-1
J gene: TRBJ2-7
D gene: -
CDR3 DNA: TGCAGTGCTAGAGATTTCCGGGGCTACGAGCAGTACTTC
CDR3 protein: CSARDFRGYEQYF

clone size: -
V gene: TRBV20-1
J gene: TRBJ2-7
D gene: -
CDR3 DNA: TGCAGTGCTAGCTACCTAAATCCCCCGGGGGAGCAGTACTTC
CDR3 protein: CSASYLNPPGEQYF

clone size: few
V gene: TRBV28
J gene: TRBJ2-1
D gene: TRBD2
CDR3 DNA: TGTGCCAGCAGCCTCCTAGCGGCGGGGCCCTACAATGAGCAGTTCTTC
CDR3 protein: CASSLLAAGPYNEQFF

clone size: many
V gene: TRBV20-1
J gene: TRBJ2-5
D gene: TRBD2
CDR3 DNA: TGCAGTGCTGGCGGGGGGAGATACCAAGAGACCCAGTACTTC
CDR3 protein: CSAGGGRYQETQYF

clone size: few
V gene: TRBV6-5
J gene: TRBJ2-3
D gene: -
CDR3 DNA: TGTGCCAGCAGTTACTCCCCCATGGGGACAGATACGCAGTATTTT
CDR3 protein: CASSYSPMGTDTQYF

clone size: many
V gene: TRBV12-3/TRBV12-4
J gene: TRBJ2-5
D gene: -
CDR3 DNA: TGTGCCAGCAGCCTTAAGAGGGAGACCCAGTACTTC
CDR3 protein: CASSLKRETQYF

clone size: many
V gene: TRBV28
J gene: TRBJ2-7
D gene: -
CDR3 DNA: TGTGCCAGCAGTTTATGGGCTACCCCCTACTCCTACGAGCAGTACTTC
CDR3 protein: CASSLWATPYSYEQYF

clone size: many
V gene: TRBV20-1
J gene: TRBJ2-6
D gene: TRBD2
CDR3 DNA: TGCAGTGCTAGAGACCGGGGACTAGCGGGAGAACGAACTTCTGGGGCCAACGTCCTGACTTTC
CDR3 protein: CSARDRGLAGERTSGANVLTF

clone size: many
V gene: TRBV7-9
J gene: TRBJ2-1
D gene: TRBD2
CDR3 DNA: TGTGCCAGCAGCTTTCTAGCGGGAGGGCATGATGAGCAGTTCTTC
CDR3 protein: CASSFLAGGHDEQFF

clone size: -
V gene: TRBV7-2
J gene: TRBJ2-3
D gene: -
CDR3 DNA: TGTGCCAGCAGCTTCCCCGGCAACACAGATACGCAGTATTTT
CDR3 protein: CASSFPGNTDTQYF

clone size: few
V gene: TRBV29-1
J gene: TRBJ2-7
D gene: -
CDR3 DNA: TGCAGCGCCAGCGGACTGTCCTACGAGCAGTACTTC
CDR3 protein: CSASGLSYEQYF

clone size: few
V gene: TRBV20-1
J gene: TRBJ2-7
D gene: -
CDR3 DNA: TGCAGTGCACCGGTCGGGGGGCGATCCTCCTACGAGCAGTACTTC
CDR3 protein: CSAPVGGRSSYEQYF

clone size: -
V gene: TRBV4-1
J gene: TRBJ2-1
D gene: TRBD2
CDR3 DNA: TGCGCCAGCAGCCAAGATCCGGCTAGCGGGAGACTCAATGAGCAGTTCTTC
CDR3 protein: CASSQDPASGRLNEQFF

clone size: -
V gene: TRBV20-1
J gene: TRBJ2-5
D gene: TRBD1
CDR3 DNA: TGCAGTGCGGTACAGGGGACAGGGATCCAAGAGACCCAGTACTTC
CDR3 protein: CSAVQGTGIQETQYF

clone size: many
V gene: TRBV7-7
J gene: TRBJ2-1
D gene: -
CDR3 DNA: TGTGCTAGCAGCCCAACGATGAACAATGAGCAGTTCTTC
CDR3 protein: CASSPTMNNEQFF

clone size: -
V gene: TRBV12-3/TRBV12-4
J gene: TRBJ2-7
D gene: TRBD2
CDR3 DNA: TGTGCCAGCAGTTACCCTCGGCGGGAGAACACCTACGAGCAGTACTTC
CDR3 protein: CASSYPRRENTYEQYF

clone size: few
V gene: TRBV7-2
J gene: TRBJ2-4
D gene: -
CDR3 DNA: TGTGCCAGCAGCTTAGCGCGGATTGAAAACATTCAGTACTTC
CDR3 protein: CASSLARIENIQYF

clone size: -
V gene: TRBV6-1
J gene: TRBJ2-1
D gene: TRBD2
CDR3 DNA: TGTGCCAGCAGTCGACTAGCGTATTCCTACAATGAGCAGTTCTTC
CDR3 protein: CASSRLAYSYNEQFF

clone size: -
V gene: TRBV7-2
J gene: TRBJ2-7
D gene: TRBD1
CDR3 DNA: TGTGCCAGCAGCCCGGGACAGCTGGGCGAGCAGTACTTC
CDR3 protein: CASSPGQLGEQYF

clone size: many
V gene: TRBV24-1
J gene: TRBJ1-1
D gene: -
CDR3 DNA: TGTGCCACCAGTGGGGGGGACTTTGAAGCTTTCTTT
CDR3 protein: CATSGGDFEAFF

clone size: -
V gene: TRBV30
J gene: TRBJ2-7
D gene: TRBD1
CDR3 DNA: TGTGCCTGGGTACTTCGGACAGGGTCCCCCTACGAGCAGTACTTC
CDR3 protein: CAWVLRTGSPYEQYF

clone size: -
V gene: TRBV2
J gene: TRBJ1-1
D gene: -
CDR3 DNA: TGTGCCAGCAGTGAAGTAGAGAACACTGAAGCTTTCTTT
CDR3 protein: CASSEVENTEAFF